Shown below are 18 T cell receptor beta chains from a single sample sequenced in a study of cytomegalovirus exposure and HLA in healthy donors. The PCR employed 60 Vbeta primers together with 13 Jbeta primers. Clones were read by immunoSEQ multiplex PCR, and TCRdb kept only the in-frame ones, dropping some. The sample yields about 130,000 clones, roughly 79% seen once. What was sequenced was PBMCs. All receptors come from a man between 18 and 29 years old in good health and CMV-seronegative.

The chain employs TRBV6-5 and TRBJ2-3; the match to TRBD2 covers 10 bases. The CDR3 is made up of 15 amino acids. Germline CDR1 reads MNHEY; CDR2 reads SVGAGI. The trim removed 0 bases at V and 6 bases at J, leaving 3 bases unmatched. The DNA of the CDR3 is TGTGCCAGCAGTTACTCGGGTAGCGGGGGGGATACGCAGTATTTT. This codes for CASSYSGSGGDTQYF.

This sequence joins TRBV28 and TRBJ1-4, with 10 bases identical to TRBD1. V gave up 1 base and J gave up 0 bases; unmatched junction bases: 2. Germline V CDR1 and CDR2: MDHEN, SYDVKM. CDR3 length: 17 residues. The DNA of the CDR3 is TGTGCCAGCAGTTTATCGGACAGGGGGACAACTAATGAAAAACTGTTTTTT. Protein: CASSLSDRGTTNEKLFF.

The chain joins TRBV9 to TRBJ1-3, with TRBD1 matching over 11 bases. V shed 6 bases and J 1 base; nucleotides not matched to a gene: 6. The CDR3 length is 16 residues. Germline V CDR1 and CDR2: SGDLS, YYNGEE. The CDR3 bases are TGTGCCAGCACGACCCGGGACAGGGGGTCTGGAAACACCATATATTTT. It translates to CASTTRDRGSGNTIYF. Drawing the rest from reference TRBV9 and TRBJ1-3, the complete variable domain is DSGVTQTPKHLITATGQRVTLRCSPRSGDLSVYWYQQSLDQGLQFLIQYYNGEERAKGNILERFSAQQFPDLHSELNLSSLELGDSALYFCASTTRDRGSGNTIYFGEGSWLTVV.

The V call is TRBV19, the J call TRBJ2-1, with TRBD2 matching over 10 bases. Trimming removed 5 bases from V and 7 bases from J; junction bases left unmatched: 11. Germline V gene data show CDR1 as LNHDA and CDR2 as SQIVND (reference sequence). CDR3 length equals 16 residues. As DNA, the CDR3 is TGTGCCAGTAGTGACTATTCGGGACTAGCGATGAATGAGCAGTTCTTC. Translating it yields CASSDYSGLAMNEQFF.

The chain uses TRBV9 and TRBJ1-1, with 7 nucleotides matching TRBD1. Germline lookup yields CDR1 SGDLS and CDR2 YYNGEE. The length of the CDR3 is 15 residues. The J segment lost 2 bases and the V segment lost 3 bases, leaving 7 bases of the junction unmatched. CDR3 DNA sequence: TGTGCCAGCAGCGCGCGGGACAGACAAAACACTGAAGCTTTCTTT. As protein: CASSARDRQNTEAFF.

This chain uses TRBV30 with TRBJ2-1, with 10 bases aligning to TRBD2. The CDR3 has 16 amino acids. Germline CDR1 GTSNPN, CDR2 SVGIG (reference sequence). With 7 bases clipped from V and 1 base from J, the junction kept 10 bases outside the gene matches. The CDR3 reads CASDISGGRSYNEQFF. In DNA, the CDR3 is TGTGCCTCCGATATTAGCGGGGGGAGATCCTACAATGAGCAGTTCTTC.

This clone showed up just a few times. The sample contains more than one DNA sequence encoding this CDR3. The chain has TRBV4-3 and TRBJ1-1, with D unresolved. The length of the CDR3 is 13 residues. Germline V gene lookup returns CDR1 LGHNA and CDR2 YSLEER. The V and J ends lost 0 bases and 4 bases respectively, with 6 bases between them. The CDR3 sequence: CASSQDGSTEAFF. The DNA for the CDR3 is TGCGCCAGCAGCCAAGATGGTAGCACTGAAGCTTTCTTT.

The rearrangement links TRBV19 to TRBJ2-7; D is undetermined. Germline values: CDR1 LNHDA, CDR2 SQIVND (reference sequence). The V end lost 6 bases, the J end lost 1 base, and 13 bases lay between the germline ends. This CDR3 spans 14 amino acids. The CDR3: CASRPFGQSYEQYF. CDR3 coding DNA: TGTGCCAGTAGACCCTTTGGGCAGTCCTACGAGCAGTACTTC.

V usage is TRBV27 and J usage is TRBJ2-1; 10 bases are shared with TRBD2. The germline V gene encodes CDR1 MNHEY and CDR2 SMNVEV (reference sequence). This CDR3 comprises 16 residues. V gave up 2 bases and J gave up 7 bases; unmatched junction bases: 8. DNA for the CDR3: TGTGCCAGCAGTTTAAATCCAGCGGGGGGGCAGAATGAGCAGTTCTTC. It yields the protein CASSLNPAGGQNEQFF.

This chain uses TRBV7-2 with TRBJ2-1, with D perhaps matching TRBD2 (5 bases). CDR1 SGHTA and CDR2 FQGNSA come from the germline V gene. The CDR3 length is 11 residues. The V end lost 4 bases, the J end lost 7 bases, and 5 bases lay between the germline ends. CDR3 DNA sequence: TGTGCCAGCAGCTGGAGGAATGAGCAGTTCTTC. Residues: CASSWRNEQFF.

This rearrangement joins TRBV5-1 to TRBJ2-5; a possible D gene is TRBD2 (6 bases). TRBJ2-7 matches the DNA end more closely, so the J call is doubtful. Looked up from germline, CDR1 is SGHRS and CDR2 is YFSETQ. The CDR3 contains 13 residues. CDR3 DNA sequence: TGCGCCAGCAGGAAACGGGGGTCTTACGAGCAGTACTTC. Its translation: CASRKRGSYEQYF.

The chain is built from TRBV7-9 and TRBJ1-1; D is unresolved. Deletions cut 5 bases from V and 1 base from J, with 14 bases between. From germline, CDR1 is SEHNR and CDR2 FQNEAQ (reference sequence). The CDR3 runs 15 residues. CDR3 in DNA: TGTGCCAGCAGCATCCCGGGTGGGAGGAACACTGAAGCTTTCTTT. Residues: CASSIPGGRNTEAFF.

The chain joins TRBV19 to TRBJ2-5, with a weak D call TRBD2 (6 bases). The CDR3 sequence is 15 residues long. The V end lost 5 bases, the J end lost 7 bases, and 20 bases lay between the germline ends. The V gene's germline CDR1 is LNHDA and CDR2 SQIVND (reference sequence). In nucleotides, the CDR3 is TGTGCCAGTAGTCCAACAACCGGGACTTACTTGACCCAGTACTTC. Its protein is CASSPTTGTYLTQYF.

This chain uses TRBV6-5 with TRBJ2-5; maybe TRBD1 (5 bases). V shed 0 bases and J shed 1 base, with 9 bases lying between them. The germline gives CDR1 MNHEY, CDR2 SVGAGI. CDR3 size: 15 residues. The CDR3 DNA sequence: TGTGCCAGCAGTTACTCCACAGGTTTCCAAGAGACCCAGTACTTC. Amino acids: CASSYSTGFQETQYF.

This clone has only a few counts. V and J are TRBV6-1 and TRBJ2-2; TRBD2 matches at 9 bases. The CDR3 sequence is 14 residues long. The trim removed 6 bases at V and 3 bases at J, leaving 2 bases unmatched. Germline V gene lookup returns CDR1 MNHNS and CDR2 SASEGT. The CDR3 sequence is CASRGGGDTGELFF. The CDR3 DNA reads TGTGCCAGCAGGGGCGGGGGGGACACCGGGGAGCTGTTTTTT.

This clone was counted a single time. The chain has TRBV7-4 and TRBJ2-1; weak D call: TRBD2 (6 bases). V lost 7 bases, J lost 9 bases, and 16 bases lay in between. This CDR3 region has 13 residues. Germline loops: CDR1 SGHVT, CDR2 SQSDAQ. The chain's CDR3 is CASIPWRVLEQFF. In nucleotides, the CDR3 is TGTGCCAGCATCCCTTGGAGGGTACTTGAGCAGTTCTTC.

The V gene is TRBV25-1, the J gene TRBJ2-7; possible D gene TRBD2, 6 bases. Germline CDR1 is MGHDK and CDR2 is SYGVNS. The CDR3 has 13 residues. V lost 4 bases and J 6 bases, leaving 13 bases between the germline ends. CDR3 residues: CASSGLGGGEQYF. CDR3 nucleotide sequence: TGTGCCAGCAGTGGCCTCGGGGGTGGCGAGCAGTACTTC.

V usage is TRBV29-1 and J usage is TRBJ2-5; 9 bases fit TRBD2. There are 13 residues in the CDR3. Germline loops: CDR1 SQVTM, CDR2 ANQGSEA. The J segment lost 4 bases and the V segment lost 4 bases, leaving 4 bases of the junction unmatched. CDR3 DNA: TGCAGCGTTGGCGGGGGGGTACTAGAGACCCAGTACTTC. As protein: CSVGGGVLETQYF.